Listed here are 21 T cell receptor beta chains from one sample, sequenced in a study of beta chain features in type 1 diabetes. The investigators reverse transcribed all of the isolated RNA, so they sequenced expressed TCRB transcripts. Method: immunoSEQ multiplex PCR; TCRdb's copy keeps in-frame clones and lacks some. Of about 450,000 clones listed, about an eighth are singletons. The sequenced sample consisted of naive CD4+ T cells from blood. These receptors originate from a woman younger than 30 in good health.

The V call is TRBV18, the J call TRBJ2-7; D is undetermined. Between the trimmed V and J ends, which lost 0 bases and 5 bases, there was a span of 5 bases. Germline V gene data show CDR1 as KGHSH and CDR2 as LQKENI. This CDR3 is built from 12 residues. The CDR3 region has the DNA TGTGCCAGCTCACCACCGTTCGACGAGCAGTACTTC. This translates into CASSPPFDEQYF. The full variable domain, rest sourced from reference TRBV18 and TRBJ2-7, is NAGVMQNPRHLVRRRGQEARLRCSPMKGHSHVYWYRQLPEEGLKFMVYLQKENIIDESGMPKERFSAEFPKEGPSILRIQQVVRGDSAAYFCASSPPFDEQYFGPGTRLTVT.

The table lists this clone with a few counts. This chain uses TRBV19 with TRBJ2-1; 9 nucleotides line up with TRBD1. The CDR3 is made up of 16 amino acids. The germline V gene encodes CDR1 LNHDA and CDR2 SQIVND (reference sequence). J gave up 2 bases and V 4 bases, and 6 bases lay outside the gene matches. CDR3 sequence reads: CASSTKGQGAYNEQFF. CDR3 nucleotide sequence: TGTGCCAGTAGTACAAAGGGACAGGGAGCCTACAATGAGCAGTTCTTC.

This clone was seen only a few times. Different DNA sequences within this sample yield the same CDR3. The rearrangement links TRBV7-9 to TRBJ1-6; D gene ambiguous. CDR3 size: 12 residues. CDR1 and CDR2 from the germline V gene are SEHNR and FQNEAQ (reference sequence). V was trimmed by 3 bases and J by 7 bases, leaving 4 bases between them. The DNA for the CDR3 is TGTGCCAGCAGCTTCCCCAATTCACCCCTCCACTTT. Its protein is CASSFPNSPLHF.

V gene TRBV13 combines with J gene TRBJ1-1; D possibly corresponds to TRBD1 (5 bases). This CDR3 spans 15 amino acids. The germline CDR1 and CDR2 sequences are PRHDT and FYEKMQ (reference sequence). V gave up 5 bases and J gave up 0 bases, with 13 bases separating them. The CDR3 here is CASSARQRMNTEAFF. In DNA form, the CDR3 reads TGTGCCAGCAGCGCCCGACAGCGAATGAACACTGAAGCTTTCTTT.

A few counts support this clone. J is TRBJ2-3 and V is TRBV18; 8 bases are a match to TRBD2. J was trimmed by 2 bases and V by 3 bases; bases with no gene match: 4. The CDR3 totals 15 residues. Germline V lookup: CDR1 KGHSH, CDR2 LQKENI. The CDR3 DNA reads TGTGCCAGCTCACCCGGACTAGCCGACACAGATACGCAGTATTTT. Amino acids: CASSPGLADTDTQYF.

The rearrangement links TRBV12-5 to TRBJ2-2; TRBD2 is a possible D gene (6 bases). Germline CDR1 and CDR2: LGHNT and FRNRAP. The CDR3 is 17 amino acids. V lost 0 bases, J lost 4 bases, and 15 bases lay in between. In DNA, the CDR3 is TGTGCTAGTGGTTTGGTAATACGAGCGGGCCCCACCGGGGAGCTGTTTTTT. This codes for CASGLVIRAGPTGELFF.

This clone was detected only a few times. The chain joins TRBV9 to TRBJ2-2, with 9 positions matching TRBD2. Germline assignment: CDR1 SGDLS and CDR2 YYNGEE. The ends lost 3 bases at V and 7 bases at J; junction bases unmatched: 7. The CDR3 is 15 amino acids. The CDR3 DNA reads as TGTGCCAGCAGCGCGTCACTAGCGGGTGTCGGGGAGCTGTTTTTT. This translates into CASSASLAGVGELFF.

This rearrangement joins TRBV9 to TRBJ1-5, with D uncertain. V lost 0 bases and J 6 bases, leaving 4 bases between the germline ends. Germline V gene lookup returns CDR1 SGDLS and CDR2 YYNGEE. This CDR3 comprises 12 residues. In DNA form, the CDR3 reads TGTGCCAGCAGCGTAGCCCCTCAGCCCCAGCATTTT. This gives the protein CASSVAPQPQHF.

The chain has TRBV7-2 and TRBJ2-1, with 9 bases fitting TRBD2. V dropped 5 bases and J dropped 8; count of bases not matched to a gene: 16. The CDR3 spans 17 residues. Germline CDR1 SGHTA, CDR2 FQGNSA. DNA for the CDR3: TGTGCCAGCAGCCTAGGTGGGCTAGCGGGAAGAGGGGATGAGCAGTTCTTC. This translates into CASSLGGLAGRGDEQFF.

There are a few counts of this clone. Other DNA sequences from this sample encode an identical CDR3 as well. The V call is TRBV27, the J call TRBJ2-3; D ambiguous. Per the germline V gene, CDR1 is MNHEY and CDR2 is SMNVEV (reference sequence). V was cut by 5 bases and J by 1 base, with 4 bases left in between. The length of the CDR3 is 12 residues. Here the CDR3 reads CASSPGTDTQYF. CDR3 sequence (DNA): TGTGCCAGCAGTCCCGGCACAGATACGCAGTATTTT.

The genes are TRBV30 and TRBJ1-5; no clear D gene. The CDR3 is 15 residues long. Trimming left V 0 bases short and J 3 bases short, with 12 bases between. Germline-derived CDR1 and CDR2 are GTSNPN and SVGIG (reference sequence). The CDR3 loop reads CAWSVPPSFNQPQHF. The CDR3 DNA sequence: TGTGCCTGGAGTGTACCCCCCAGCTTCAATCAGCCCCAGCATTTT.

The chain combines TRBV4-1 with TRBJ1-2; D possibly corresponds to TRBD1 (5 bases). Trimming removed 0 bases at V and 4 bases at J, with 9 bases between. The CDR3 length is 14 residues. The germline CDR1 and CDR2 sequences are MGHRA and YSYEKL. The chain's CDR3 is CASSQERGSYGYTF. In DNA, the CDR3 is TGCGCCAGCAGCCAAGAAAGGGGCAGCTATGGCTACACCTTC.

The chain combines TRBV19 with TRBJ2-1; 7 bases agree with TRBD1. Germline V gene data show CDR1 as LNHDA and CDR2 as SQIVND (reference sequence). This CDR3 has 13 amino acids. Losses at the gene ends were 6 bases for V and 7 bases for J; bases not matched to a gene: 6. The CDR3 region is CASRNTGANEQFF. The CDR3 DNA is TGTGCCAGTAGGAATACAGGGGCGAATGAGCAGTTCTTC.

V and J are TRBV5-5 and TRBJ2-3; the D is unclear. Germline V gene sequence: CDR1 SGHKS, CDR2 YYEKEE (reference sequence). CDR3 length equals 12 residues. Trimming took 4 bases from V and 4 from J, leaving 7 bases between them. The CDR3 protein is CASSRVADTQYF. DNA for the CDR3: TGTGCCAGCAGCAGGGTGGCAGATACGCAGTATTTT. Looking up the rest from reference TRBV5-5 and TRBJ2-3 gives the full variable domain: DAGVTQSPTHLIKTRGQQVTLRCSPISGHKSVSWYQQVLGQGPQFIFQYYEKEERGRGNFPDRFSARQFPNYSSELNVNALLLGDSALYLCASSRVADTQYFGPGTRLTVL.

This clone was recorded a few times. Other DNA sequences within the sample encode an identical CDR3. This chain joins TRBV4-1 and TRBJ1-1, with 8 nucleotides matching TRBD1. Germline V CDR1 and CDR2: MGHRA, YSYEKL. Losses at the gene ends were 4 bases for V and 2 bases for J; bases not matched to a gene: 3. The CDR3 contains 14 residues. CDR3 sequence reads: CASSLRGLNTEAFF. Written as DNA, the CDR3 is TGCGCCAGCAGCCTCAGGGGGCTTAACACTGAAGCTTTCTTT.

With respect to this clone: Other DNA sequences in the sample encode the same CDR3. This rearrangement joins TRBV14 to TRBJ1-2; no reliable D call. Germline CDR1 is SGHDN and CDR2 is FVKESK. The length of the CDR3 is 11 residues. V lost 1 base and J 8 bases, leaving 5 bases between the germline ends. The CDR3, as DNA: TGTGCCAGCAGCCAAGGGACGGGCTACACCTTC. Amino acids: CASSQGTGYTF.

This chain connects TRBV10-3 to TRBJ2-3, with 8 bases matching TRBD2. The CDR3 length is 15 residues. CDR1 is ENHRY, CDR2 SYGVKD, per germline. The trim removed 10 bases at V and 0 bases at J, leaving 9 bases unmatched. CDR3 sequence reads: CATVNSGTSTDTQYF. As DNA, the CDR3 is TGTGCCACCGTTAATAGCGGGACTAGCACAGATACGCAGTATTTT.

V and J are TRBV30 and TRBJ2-5; the D is unclear. The better agreement between TRBJ2-7 and the DNA end casts doubt on the J call. The CDR3 loop spans 12 amino acids. Per the germline V gene, CDR1 is GTSNPN and CDR2 is SVGIG (reference sequence). This CDR3 is CAWSEQGYEQYF. In DNA form, the CDR3 reads TGTGCCTGGAGTGAGCAAGGGTACGAGCAGTACTTC.

The J gene is TRBJ2-1, the V gene TRBV15; D is uncertain. Looked up from germline, CDR1 is LNHNV and CDR2 is YYDKDF (reference sequence). The length of the CDR3 is 13 residues. Trimming took 4 bases from V and 6 from J, leaving 10 bases between them. The CDR3 loop reads CATSMDTFNEQFF. The DNA for the CDR3 is TGTGCCACCAGCATGGATACTTTCAATGAGCAGTTCTTC. The entire variable domain, with the rest obtained from reference TRBV15 and TRBJ2-1, is as follows: DAMVIQNPRYQVTQFGKPVTLSCSQTLNHNVMYWYQQKSSQAPKLLFHYYDKDFNNEADTPDNFQSRRPNTSFCFLDIRSPGLGDTAMYLCATSMDTFNEQFFGPGTRLTVL.

This clone has a handful of counts. The rearrangement joins TRBV15 to TRBJ1-2; D gene ambiguous. Trimming removed 0 bases at V and 3 bases at J, with 8 bases between. CDR1 and CDR2 (germline): LNHNV, YYDKDF (reference sequence). The CDR3 length is 14 residues. CDR3 DNA: TGTGCCACCAGCAGAGATGGCCAGGACTATGGCTACACCTTC. This gives the protein CATSRDGQDYGYTF.

This clone was seen only a few times. The chain joins TRBV7-8 to TRBJ2-6, with a weak D call TRBD2 (6 bases). The germline V and J ends were trimmed by 6 bases and 0 bases, with 9 bases remaining between them. Germline-derived CDR1 and CDR2 are SGHVS and FQNEAQ. CDR3 length: 15 amino acids. DNA of the CDR3: TGTGCCAGCAGACCAGCGGGCTCTGGGGCCAACGTCCTGACTTTC. As protein: CASRPAGSGANVLTF.